The T cell receptor beta chain described here comes from a study of blood T cell repertoires in COVID-19. The method was immunoSEQ multiplex PCR; TCRdb's version includes in-frame clones alone and lacks a portion of them. Of 45,000 to 65,000 clones listed, roughly 83% are singletons. The junction had 9 bases not matched to a gene; V was cut back by 10 bases and J by 1 base. The CDR3 has 14 amino acids. Patients at the Seattle site were enrolled during active infection and followed longitudinally. J is TRBJ2-5 and V is TRBV5-3; 8 bases fit TRBD1. TRBV5-3 counts as an open reading frame of uncertain function. The sequencing input was peripheral blood. This clonotype was obtained from a man between 25 and 39 years old with COVID-19, enrolled during active disease. In DNA form, the CDR3 reads TGTGCCGTCGGCGGACAGGGTGGCCAAGAGACCCAGTACTTC. Translated, it gives CAVGGQGGQETQYF.